What follows are 5 T cell receptor beta chains derived from one specimen sequenced in a study of PD-1 blockade in classical Hodgkin lymphoma. Clones were sequenced by immunoSEQ multiplex PCR, and TCRdb holds only the in-frame ones, with some missing. This table holds 1,500 to 2,500 clones, about four fifths found once. Exposure to brentuximab vedotin varied, and each patient had relapsed following autologous stem cell transplantation. The source was peripheral blood mononuclear cells (PBMCs), collected at baseline. Receptors originate from a human donor with classical Hodgkin lymphoma.

The chain employs TRBV5-6 and TRBJ1-4; tentative D call: TRBD1 (5 bases). Germline V lookup: CDR1 SGHDT, CDR2 YYEEEE. V was trimmed by 4 bases and J by 6 bases, leaving 16 bases between them. The CDR3 sequence is 15 residues long. The CDR3 coding sequence is TGTGCCAGCAGCGCCCCCGGGACCGTGGATGAAAAACTGTTTTTT. Amino acid sequence: CASSAPGTVDEKLFF.

The genes are TRBV18 and TRBJ2-2; 10 bases are shared with TRBD1. Germline CDR1 and CDR2: KGHSH and LQKENI. Germline trimming cut 2 bases from V and 2 bases from J; bases unmatched to any gene: 2. The CDR3 loop spans 16 amino acids. The CDR3 region has the DNA TGTGCCAGCTCACCAGTGACAGGGGGCAACACCGGGGAGCTGTTTTTT. Protein product: CASSPVTGGNTGELFF.

The chain couples TRBV6-1 to TRBJ2-7; D not resolved. Germline V gene sequence: CDR1 MNHNS, CDR2 SASEGT. This CDR3 is built from 12 residues. With 3 bases removed from V and 2 bases from J, the gap between germline ends came to 5 bases. CDR3: CASSDRTYEQYF. The CDR3 nucleotides read TGTGCCAGCAGTGACCGAACCTACGAGCAGTACTTC.

The rearrangement links TRBV28 to TRBJ1-4, with a possible D match to TRBD1 (5 bases). Germline CDR1 MDHEN, CDR2 SYDVKM. The CDR3 extends over 15 amino acids. V dropped 5 bases and J dropped 5 bases, with 15 bases sitting between them. CDR3 in amino acids: CASSLIGGENEKLFF. The CDR3 DNA reads as TGTGCCAGCAGTCTAATCGGGGGGGAAAATGAAAAACTGTTTTTT.

The chain employs TRBV18 and TRBJ1-3; no firm D call. Germline V gene sequence: CDR1 KGHSH, CDR2 LQKENI. CDR3 length: 13 amino acids. Trimming shortened V by 4 bases and J by 6 bases, and 10 bases separated the two germline ends. CDR3 DNA sequence: TGTGCCAGCTCACATGGCCCATTAAACACCATATATTTT. Residues: CASSHGPLNTIYF. Looking up the rest from reference TRBV18 and TRBJ1-3 gives the full variable domain: NAGVMQNPRHLVRRRGQEARLRCSPMKGHSHVYWYRQLPEEGLKFMVYLQKENIIDESGMPKERFSAEFPKEGPSILRIQQVVRGDSAAYFCASSHGPLNTIYFGEGSWLTVV.